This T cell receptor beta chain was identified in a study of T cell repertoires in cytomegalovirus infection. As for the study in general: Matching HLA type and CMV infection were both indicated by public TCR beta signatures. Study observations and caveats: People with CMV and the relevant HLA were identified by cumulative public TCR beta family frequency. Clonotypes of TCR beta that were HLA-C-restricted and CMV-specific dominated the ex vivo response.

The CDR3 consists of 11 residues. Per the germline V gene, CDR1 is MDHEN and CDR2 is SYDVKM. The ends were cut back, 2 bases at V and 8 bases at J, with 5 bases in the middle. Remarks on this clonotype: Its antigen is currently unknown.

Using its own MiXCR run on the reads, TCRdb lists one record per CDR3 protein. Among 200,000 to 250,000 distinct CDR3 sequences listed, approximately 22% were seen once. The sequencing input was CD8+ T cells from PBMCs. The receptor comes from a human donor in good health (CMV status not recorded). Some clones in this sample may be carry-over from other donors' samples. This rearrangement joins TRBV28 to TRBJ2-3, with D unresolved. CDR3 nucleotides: TGTGCCAGCAGTTTAAGTTCTACGCAGTATTTT. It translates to CASSLSSTQYF.